This T cell receptor beta chain was recovered during a study of T cell changes during pregnancy in multiple sclerosis. Germline CDR1 LNHDA, CDR2 SQIVND (reference sequence). V lost 2 bases and J lost 0, with 8 bases in between. CDR3 length: 14 residues. Here immunoSEQ multiplex PCR was the method, and the copy in TCRdb shows in-frame clones only, minus some. The sample shows approximately 59,000 clones, about 93% of them seen only once. The chain recombines TRBV19 with TRBJ2-7; weak D call: TRBD1 (6 bases). This receptor was obtained from a female donor in good health, enrolled as a control in a pregnancy study. Source: peripheral blood, taken in the third trimester of pregnancy. As DNA, the CDR3 is TGTGCCAGTAGTATAACGGACAGCTCCTACGAGCAGTACTTC. This gives the protein CASSITDSSYEQYF.